The 9 T cell receptor beta chains below all came from one sample that was sequenced in a study of cytomegalovirus exposure and HLA in healthy donors. The PCR contained 60 Vbeta and 13 Jbeta primers. Sequencing was performed with immunoSEQ multiplex PCR; in TCRdb, only in-frame clones are kept and a portion is missing. The profile shows some 110,000 clones, around a tenth of them singletons. The specimen sequenced was PBMCs. The receptors shown here come from a man aged 35 to 55 in good health and CMV-seropositive.

The V gene is TRBV27, the J gene TRBJ2-3, with D maybe TRBD2 (5 bases). Germline CDR1 MNHEY, CDR2 SMNVEV (reference sequence). V lost 0 bases and J lost 4, with 5 bases in between. This CDR3 is 13 amino acids long. The chain's CDR3 is CASSLSRADTQYF. CDR3 nucleotide sequence: TGTGCCAGCAGTTTATCGAGGGCAGATACGCAGTATTTT.

The V gene is TRBV7-3, the J gene TRBJ2-3, with TRBD2 identical over 8 bases. Germline-derived CDR1 and CDR2 are SGHTA and FQGTGA. Trimming took 1 base from V and 5 from J; bases not matched to a gene: 2. This CDR3 is built from 14 residues. CDR3 protein: CASSLNGRGDTQYF. CDR3 bases: TGTGCCAGCAGCTTAAACGGGAGGGGAGATACGCAGTATTTT. The variable domain in full, completed from reference TRBV7-3 and TRBJ2-3, reads GAGVSQTPSNKVTEKGKYVELRCDPISGHTALYWYRQSLGQGPEFLIYFQGTGAADDSGLPNDRFFAVRPEGSVSTLKIQRTERGDSAVYLCASSLNGRGDTQYFGPGTRLTVL.

V is TRBV6-1 and J is TRBJ2-5, with 8 bases fitting TRBD1. The last part of the DNA fits TRBJ2-7 better; the J call may be wrong. Germline CDR1 is MNHNS and CDR2 is SASEGT. There are 14 residues in the CDR3. The CDR3 coding sequence is TGTGCCAGCAGTGCCGGACAGGGTGTCTACGAGCAGTACTTC. As protein: CASSAGQGVYEQYF.

By share, this clone ranks as medium-sized. The V call is TRBV6-1, the J call TRBJ1-1; 11 bases are shared with TRBD1. The CDR3 contains 15 residues. From germline, CDR1 is MNHNS and CDR2 SASEGT. Trimming cost V 5 bases and J 4 bases; bases outside gene matches: 6. The CDR3 sequence: CASSTGTGGVTEAFF. The CDR3 DNA follows: TGTGCCAGCAGTACCGGGACAGGGGGAGTCACTGAAGCTTTCTTT.

The rearrangement links TRBV7-2 to TRBJ1-5, with 9 positions matching TRBD1. Unmatched junction bases numbered 3, after V lost 5 bases and J lost 4 bases. Germline CDR1 reads SGHTA; CDR2 reads FQGNSA. The length of the CDR3 is 14 residues. DNA of the CDR3: TGTGCCAGCAGCCCAGGGACAGGGAATCAGCCCCAGCATTTT. Protein sequence: CASSPGTGNQPQHF.

The chain couples TRBV9 to TRBJ1-1; D possibly corresponds to TRBD1 (5 bases). The CDR3 spans 13 residues. CDR1 SGDLS and CDR2 YYNGEE come from the germline V gene. The germline V and J ends were trimmed by 5 bases and 6 bases, with 14 bases remaining between them. The CDR3 nucleotides read TGTGCCAGCAGTTCGGGGGTCCGTTCTGAAGCTTTCTTT. Translation: CASSSGVRSEAFF.

The chain couples TRBV2 to TRBJ2-7; unclear D gene. V was shortened by 4 bases and J by 6 bases, with 13 bases between the two germline ends. CDR3 size: 13 residues. Germline CDR1 reads SNHLY; CDR2 reads FYNNEI. Written as DNA, the CDR3 is TGTGCCAGCAGTGGGGTTCCCCGAGGCGAGCAGTACTTC. It codes for CASSGVPRGEQYF.

This clone was seen only a few times. The V and J genes are TRBV29-1 and TRBJ1-3; D gene unclear. The V end was cut by 6 bases, the J end by 0 bases, with 15 bases between. The CDR3 consists of 15 residues. Per germline, CDR1 SQVTM and CDR2 ANQGSEA. CDR3 in amino acids: CSVYTPGSSGNTIYF. For the CDR3, the DNA is TGCAGCGTCTATACACCGGGGTCCTCTGGAAACACCATATATTTT.

This clone has only a few counts. This chain links TRBV29-1 with TRBJ2-5; the match to TRBD1 covers 7 bases. This CDR3 comprises 13 residues. The V gene's germline CDR1 is SQVTM and CDR2 ANQGSEA. With 4 bases clipped from V and 4 bases from J, the junction kept 6 bases outside the gene matches. CDR3 in amino acids: CSVAQGRGETQYF. For the CDR3, the DNA is TGCAGCGTTGCACAGGGGAGAGGAGAGACCCAGTACTTC.